This is a list of T cell receptor beta chains from one sample in a study of T cells expressing NK-cell markers. Following a re-call of the 5' RACE reads, TCRdb has one entry per CDR3 protein and lacks DNA. Recorded for this sample: about 440,000 distinct CDR3 sequences. Sequencing input: blood T cells: a sorted CD56 or NKG2C T cell subset, CD4+ or CD8+ T cells, or bulk PBMC T cells (not recorded which). These receptors came from a woman between 18 and 75 years old in good health. The CDR3 runs from the conserved cysteine through the conserved F or W. Fields, in order: V gene, CDR3 length, J gene, CDR3 protein.

V: TRBV24-1
length: 13
J: TRBJ2-3
CDR3: CATSDLQSDTQYF

V: TRBV29-1
length: 14
J: TRBJ2-7
CDR3: CSAVAGGMGYEQYF

V: TRBV4-2
length: 19
J: TRBJ2-7
CDR3: CASSQVDTSGRFKSYEQYF

V: TRBV10-3
length: 15
J: TRBJ1-1
CDR3: CAISDRSAMNTEAFF

V: TRBV18
length: 15
J: TRBJ2-7
CDR3: CASSPEELAGYEQYF

V: TRBV7-9
length: 13
J: TRBJ2-1
CDR3: CASSFILDNEQFF

V: TRBV12-3/TRBV12-4
length: 15
J: TRBJ1-6
CDR3: CASSLAVGDNSPLHF

V: TRBV5-1
length: 15
J: TRBJ2-1
CDR3: CASRGTLHSYNEQFF

V: TRBV20-1
length: 19
J: TRBJ2-1
CDR3: CSARGPRGGVPQRDNEQFF

V: TRBV10-3
length: 14
J: TRBJ2-5
CDR3: CAIRGDRGQETQYF

V: TRBV7-2
length: 17
J: TRBJ2-7
CDR3: CASSPWVSSVLSYEQYF

V: TRBV20-1
length: 12
J: TRBJ1-6
CDR3: CSALTGGRALHF

V: TRBV11-2
length: 12
J: TRBJ2-1
CDR3: CASSLVGLEQFF

V: TRBV12-3/TRBV12-4
length: 15
J: TRBJ2-1
CDR3: CASIQRGLILNEQFF

V: TRBV6-2/TRBV6-3
length: 15
J: TRBJ2-7
CDR3: CASRSGLAAHYEQYF

V: TRBV28
length: 13
J: TRBJ2-7
CDR3: CASSFGPWDEQYF

V: TRBV12-3/TRBV12-4
length: 15
J: TRBJ2-2
CDR3: CASSPFLGPTGELFF

V: TRBV29-1
length: 16
J: TRBJ1-1
CDR3: CSVESEFGDKNTEAFF

V: TRBV5-6
length: 15
J: TRBJ2-2
CDR3: CASSTLAGVAGELFF

V: TRBV28
length: 16
J: TRBJ2-1
CDR3: CASSPPGPYSYNEQFF

V: TRBV6-5
length: 17
J: TRBJ2-3
CDR3: CASSYTSGPSSTDTQYF

V: TRBV29-1
length: 13
J: TRBJ2-4
CDR3: CSVEEPAKNIQYF

V: TRBV27
length: 14
J: TRBJ2-3
CDR3: CASSSSGSTDTQYF

V: TRBV6-2/TRBV6-3
length: 13
J: TRBJ1-1
CDR3: CASSYSTNTEAFF

V: TRBV19
length: 14
J: TRBJ1-1
CDR3: CASSSAIQNTEAFF